This T cell receptor beta chain was identified in a study of blood T cell repertoires in COVID-19. Per germline, CDR1 SGHTA and CDR2 FQGNSA. Losses at the gene ends were 3 bases for V and 3 bases for J; bases not matched to a gene: 4. The CDR3 has 15 amino acids. Clones were read by immunoSEQ multiplex PCR, and TCRdb kept only the in-frame ones, dropping some. The sample lists 80,000 or so clones, 86% occurring once. The sequence was collected from a woman between 55 and 75 years old with acute or convalescent COVID-19. The sequenced sample was peripheral blood. V and J are TRBV7-2 and TRBJ1-1; 10 nucleotides match TRBD1. The CDR3 DNA follows: TGTGCCAGCAGCTTTGGACAGGGGGGATACACTGAAGCTTTCTTT. It yields the protein CASSFGQGGYTEAFF.